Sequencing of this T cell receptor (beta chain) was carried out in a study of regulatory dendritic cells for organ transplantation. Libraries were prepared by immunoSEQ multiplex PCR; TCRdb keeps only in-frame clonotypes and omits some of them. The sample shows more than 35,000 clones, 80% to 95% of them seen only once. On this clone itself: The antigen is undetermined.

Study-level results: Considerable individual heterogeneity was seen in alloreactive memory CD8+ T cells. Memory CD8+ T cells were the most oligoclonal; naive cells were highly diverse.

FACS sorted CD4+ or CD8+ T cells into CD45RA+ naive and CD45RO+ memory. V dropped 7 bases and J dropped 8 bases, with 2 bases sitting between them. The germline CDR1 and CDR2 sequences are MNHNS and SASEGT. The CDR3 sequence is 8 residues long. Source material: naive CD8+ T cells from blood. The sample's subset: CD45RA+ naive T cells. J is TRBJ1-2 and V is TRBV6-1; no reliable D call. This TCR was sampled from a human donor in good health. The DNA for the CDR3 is TGTGCCAGCATGGGCTACACCTTC. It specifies CASMGYTF.